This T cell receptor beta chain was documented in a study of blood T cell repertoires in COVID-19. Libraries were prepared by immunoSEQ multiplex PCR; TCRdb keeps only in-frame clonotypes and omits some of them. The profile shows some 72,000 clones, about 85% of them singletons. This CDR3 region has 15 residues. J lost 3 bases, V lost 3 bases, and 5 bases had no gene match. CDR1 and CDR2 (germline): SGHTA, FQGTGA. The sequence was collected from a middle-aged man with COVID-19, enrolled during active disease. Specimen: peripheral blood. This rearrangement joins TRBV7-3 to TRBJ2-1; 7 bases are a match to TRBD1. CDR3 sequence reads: CASSFRGGLYNEQFF. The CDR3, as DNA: TGTGCCAGCAGCTTCCGAGGGGGCCTCTACAATGAGCAGTTCTTC.